What follows is one T cell receptor beta chain and its context. The antigen remains undetermined. Losses at the gene ends were 4 bases for V and 1 base for J; bases not matched to a gene: 4. CDR1 and CDR2 (germline): LGHDT, YNNKEL (reference sequence). The CDR3 covers 16 residues. These data are taken from a study of response to subunit inactivated influenza vaccine. Study-level findings and limits: New T cells are recruited in small numbers by each seasonal influenza vaccination, according to the authors' suggestion.

A single record per CDR3 protein comes from TCRdb applying MiXCR to the RT-PCR reads. The sample lists some 500,000 distinct CDR3 sequences, approximately 15% occurring once. The source material was CD4+ T cells sorted from PBMCs, sampled around 25 months after vaccination. The origin of this receptor is a man aged 50-75 years who received an inactivated influenza vaccine. The rearrangement uses TRBV3-1 and TRBJ2-4; TRBD2 agrees at 10 bases. CDR3 DNA: TGTGCCAGCAGCCCCTCGGGACTAGCGGCCAAAAACATTCAGTACTTC. Encoded protein: CASSPSGLAAKNIQYF.